The 30 T cell receptor beta chains presented below share a single source sample, sequenced in a study of blood T cell repertoires in COVID-19. Using immunoSEQ multiplex PCR, the repertoire was profiled, and TCRdb retains in-frame clones only, with some absent. The table has hundreds of thousands of clones, 86% seen once. Material: peripheral blood. Receptors originate from a woman aged 25 to 39 with active or convalescent COVID-19.

The chain has TRBV2 and TRBJ2-3; no reliable D call. Germline V CDR1 and CDR2: SNHLY, FYNNEI. V was pared by 0 bases and J by 3 bases, with 7 bases between. This CDR3 is 14 amino acids long. The CDR3 coding sequence is TGTGCCAGCAGTGAAGCGTCTTTGACAGATACGCAGTATTTT. Translated: CASSEASLTDTQYF.

V and J are TRBV4-1 and TRBJ1-2; D gene uncertain. This CDR3 region has 16 residues. Trimming left V 0 bases short and J 0 bases short, with 11 bases between. Per the germline V gene, CDR1 is MGHRA and CDR2 is YSYEKL. The CDR3 loop reads CASSQEGLRSNYGYTF. CDR3 DNA sequence: TGCGCCAGCAGCCAAGAAGGTCTGCGGTCTAACTATGGCTACACCTTC.

V usage is TRBV3-1 (or the pseudogene TRBV3-2) and J usage is TRBJ2-2; 10 bases agree with TRBD2. The V and J ends lost 4 bases and 4 bases, in that order; junction bases with no gene match: 6. Per germline, CDR1 LGHDT and CDR2 YNNKEL (reference sequence). This CDR3 has 16 amino acids. The DNA for the CDR3 is TGTGCCAGCAGCCCCCTAGCGGGAGCTTCCACCGGGGAGCTGTTTTTT. Protein product: CASSPLAGASTGELFF.

The CDR3 loop reads CASSTQTENIQYF. CDR3 bases: TGTGCCAGCAGTACCCAAACAGAAAACATTCAGTACTTC. V gene TRBV27 combines with J gene TRBJ2-4; D gene ambiguous. V shed 5 bases and J shed 5 bases, with 10 bases lying between them. Germline V gene data show CDR1 as MNHEY and CDR2 as SMNVEV (reference sequence). This CDR3 spans 13 amino acids.

This clone was detected a few times. The chain joins TRBV9 to TRBJ1-2; D unresolved. CDR3 size: 15 residues. Trimming took off 0 bases at V and 0 bases at J, with 9 bases between the two ends. Germline assignment: CDR1 SGDLS and CDR2 YYNGEE. The chain's CDR3 is CASSVATAANYGYTF. The CDR3 region has the DNA TGTGCCAGCAGCGTAGCTACAGCAGCTAACTATGGCTACACCTTC.

The chain uses TRBV27 and TRBJ1-5; D remains unclear. The CDR3 contains 14 residues. The ends were cut back, 0 bases at V and 6 bases at J, with 9 bases in the middle. Germline-derived CDR1 and CDR2 are MNHEY and SMNVEV (reference sequence). CDR3 sequence reads: CASSLSAGGQPQHF. The CDR3, as DNA: TGTGCCAGCAGTTTATCCGCGGGAGGTCAGCCCCAGCATTTT.

The V and J genes are TRBV2 and TRBJ2-6; the match to TRBD1 covers 11 bases. CDR1 is SNHLY and CDR2 is FYNNEI in the germline V gene. Trimming took 9 bases from V and 4 from J; bases not matched to a gene: 5. The length of the CDR3 is 15 residues. DNA for the CDR3: TGTGCCAGGGGGACAGGGGGAACCGGGGCCAACGTCCTGACTTTC. Its translation: CARGTGGTGANVLTF.

This clone was counted once. This chain joins TRBV3-1 (or the pseudogene TRBV3-2) and TRBJ2-5; D not certain. The CDR3 totals 12 residues. V was trimmed by 2 bases and J by 9 bases, leaving 10 bases between them. Germline V CDR1 and CDR2: LGHDT, YNNKEL (reference sequence). The CDR3 loop is CASSQLEKAQYF. The CDR3 nucleotides read TGTGCCAGCAGCCAACTAGAAAAGGCCCAGTACTTC.

There are a few counts of this clone. The chain has TRBV5-1 and TRBJ1-2, with D tentatively TRBD1 (5 bases). The CDR3 totals 16 residues. V was shortened by 4 bases and J by 1 base, with 17 bases between the two germline ends. Germline CDR1 and CDR2: SGHRS and YFSETQ. The CDR3 DNA reads TGCGCCAGCAGCGTAGGCAGGGTTCCGAATAACTATGGCTACACCTTC. It yields the protein CASSVGRVPNNYGYTF.

This rearrangement joins TRBV10-3 to TRBJ1-1, with D possibly TRBD1 on 5 matching bases. This CDR3 is 13 amino acids long. V lost 2 bases to trimming and J lost 7 bases, with 11 bases between them. The germline CDR1 and CDR2 sequences are ENHRY and SYGVKD. As DNA, the CDR3 is TGTGCCATCAGTGAGCAGGGTTTGGGTGAAGCTTTCTTT. Protein: CAISEQGLGEAFF.

This clone has a handful of counts. J is TRBJ1-5 and V is TRBV19, with D possibly being TRBD1 (5 bases). Trimming pared 5 bases from V and 0 bases from J, leaving 8 bases between. The CDR3 spans 14 residues. CDR1 and CDR2 from the germline V gene are LNHDA and SQIVND (reference sequence). Here the CDR3 DNA reads TGTGCCAGTAGTTGGGGGGTTAGCAATCAGCCCCAGCATTTT. Residues: CASSWGVSNQPQHF.

The chain is built from TRBV7-8 and TRBJ1-2; no clear D gene. This CDR3 comprises 16 residues. Germline lookup yields CDR1 SGHVS and CDR2 FQNEAQ. V lost 3 bases and J 6 bases, leaving 20 bases between the germline ends. CDR3 amino acids: CASSLEPSDPVDGYTF. For the CDR3, the DNA is TGTGCCAGCAGCTTGGAACCGAGCGATCCGGTGGATGGCTACACCTTC. Supplemented by reference TRBV7-8 and TRBJ1-2, the full variable domain reads GAGVSQSPRYKVAKRGQDVALRCDPISGHVSLFWYQQALGQGPEFLTYFQNEAQLDKSGLPSDRFFAERPEGSVSTLKIQRTQQEDSAVYLCASSLEPSDPVDGYTFGSGTRLTVV.

The chain is built from TRBV19 and TRBJ1-1; D is perhaps TRBD1 (6 bases). Germline CDR1 and CDR2: LNHDA and SQIVND (reference sequence). V was trimmed by 5 bases and J by 1 base, leaving 11 bases between them. This CDR3 region has 14 residues. CDR3 nucleotides: TGTGCCAGTAGTTCGGGACACCCGAACACTGAAGCTTTCTTT. Amino acids: CASSSGHPNTEAFF. The complete variable domain, with remaining parts taken from reference TRBV19 and TRBJ1-1, reads DGGITQSPKYLFRKEGQNVTLSCEQNLNHDAMYWYRQDPGQGLRLIYYSQIVNDFQKGDIAEGYSVSREKKESFPLTVTSAQKNPTAFYLCASSSGHPNTEAFFGQGTRLTVV.

The chain links TRBV18 to TRBJ2-1; tentative D call: TRBD1 (6 bases). Germline V gives CDR1 KGHSH, CDR2 LQKENI. Trimming took off 5 bases at V and 15 bases at J, with 14 bases between the two ends. The CDR3 runs 11 residues. The CDR3 region is CASSGDTSLFF. CDR3 DNA sequence: TGTGCCAGCTCAGGGGACACCAGCTTGTTCTTC.

V and J are TRBV19 and TRBJ1-5; TRBD1 agrees at 7 bases. Trimming removed 9 bases from V and 7 bases from J; junction bases left unmatched: 15. The CDR3 consists of 15 residues. From germline, CDR1 is LNHDA and CDR2 SQIVND (reference sequence). The CDR3: CASEPGTVGLQPQHF. CDR3 sequence (DNA): TGTGCCAGCGAACCCGGGACAGTCGGCCTCCAGCCCCAGCATTTT.

V gene TRBV27 combines with J gene TRBJ1-2; D is perhaps TRBD1 (6 bases). This CDR3 spans 18 amino acids. The V gene's germline CDR1 is MNHEY and CDR2 SMNVEV (reference sequence). Trimming left V 2 bases short and J 6 bases short, with 25 bases between. CDR3 DNA: TGTGCCAGCAGTTTACTTCTGACGGGGGGCGGTGGTAGGGATGGCTACACCTTC. Translation: CASSLLLTGGGGRDGYTF.

The chain carries TRBV7-8 and TRBJ1-1, with unresolved D. CDR3 length: 13 residues. Trimming pared 5 bases from V and 5 bases from J, leaving 12 bases between. From germline, CDR1 is SGHVS and CDR2 FQNEAQ. The CDR3: CASSPAGLTEAFF. The CDR3 DNA is TGTGCCAGCAGCCCCGCGGGATTAACTGAAGCTTTCTTT.

The chain employs TRBV25-1 and TRBJ1-1, with a possible D match to TRBD1 (6 bases). Germline CDR1 and CDR2: MGHDK and SYGVNS. The V and J ends lost 3 bases and 4 bases respectively, with 15 bases between them. CDR3 length equals 15 residues. The CDR3 loop reads CASSDDTGGGTEAFF. Here the CDR3 DNA reads TGTGCCAGCAGTGACGACACTGGGGGCGGCACTGAAGCTTTCTTT.

The chain joins TRBV3-1 (or the pseudogene TRBV3-2) to TRBJ2-3, with 7 bases fitting TRBD2. Germline CDR1 is LGHDT and CDR2 is YNNKEL (reference sequence). V shed 8 bases and J 0 bases; nucleotides not matched to a gene: 8. The CDR3 consists of 15 residues. CDR3: CASVGDYPSTDTQYF. As DNA, the CDR3 is TGTGCCAGCGTAGGGGACTACCCTAGCACAGATACGCAGTATTTT.

This clone was counted a few times. The chain recombines TRBV10-2 with TRBJ2-4, with 7 bases aligning to TRBD2. The CDR3 totals 16 residues. Trimming removed 0 bases from V and 1 base from J; junction bases left unmatched: 3. Germline V gene data show CDR1 as WSHSY and CDR2 as SAAADI. The DNA for the CDR3 is TGCGCCAGCAGTGAGTCCCGCGGGAGCGCCAAAAACATTCAGTACTTC. Residues: CASSESRGSAKNIQYF.

The rearrangement joins TRBV18 to TRBJ2-1; the D gene is possibly TRBD1 (5 bases). This CDR3 contains 13 residues. Trimming shortened V by 3 bases and J by 8 bases, and 11 bases separated the two germline ends. Germline CDR1 and CDR2: KGHSH and LQKENI. The CDR3 loop is CASSPVQADEQFF. CDR3 bases: TGTGCCAGCTCACCCGTACAGGCGGATGAGCAGTTCTTC. The full variable domain, rest sourced from reference TRBV18 and TRBJ2-1, is NAGVMQNPRHLVRRRGQEARLRCSPMKGHSHVYWYRQLPEEGLKFMVYLQKENIIDESGMPKERFSAEFPKEGPSILRIQQVVRGDSAAYFCASSPVQADEQFFGPGTRLTVL.

The J gene is TRBJ1-1, the V gene TRBV7-8; D unresolved. The germline V gene encodes CDR1 SGHVS and CDR2 FQNEAQ. The V end lost 3 bases, the J end lost 2 bases, and 10 bases lay between the germline ends. There are 14 residues in the CDR3. The CDR3 DNA follows: TGTGCCAGCAGCTTTGGTCGGGGTAACACTGAAGCTTTCTTT. Translated: CASSFGRGNTEAFF.

This chain joins TRBV18 and TRBJ2-7, with a tentative D call TRBD2 (5 bases). Germline V CDR1 and CDR2: KGHSH, LQKENI. Trimming took 1 base from V and 0 from J, leaving 10 bases between them. This CDR3 is 15 amino acids long. CDR3 DNA: TGTGCCAGCTCACCACGGAGCGGTGCCTCCTACGAGCAGTACTTC. It translates to CASSPRSGASYEQYF.

This clone was seen more than once but under ten times. V gene TRBV6-5 combines with J gene TRBJ2-7, with a weak D call TRBD1 (5 bases). The CDR3 runs 12 residues. The V gene's germline CDR1 is MNHEY and CDR2 SVGAGI. Trimming left V 6 bases short and J 12 bases short, with 18 bases between. The CDR3 is CASSNDLGARYF. The CDR3 bases are TGTGCCAGCAGCAATGACTTAGGGGCTCGGTACTTC.

The V call is TRBV7-8, the J call TRBJ1-2, with D perhaps TRBD1 (5 bases). V lost 3 bases, J lost 7 bases, and 15 bases lay in between. The CDR3 is made up of 14 amino acids. Germline V lookup: CDR1 SGHVS, CDR2 FQNEAQ. CDR3 DNA: TGTGCCAGCAGCTTCGATCAGGGAAGTAGTGGCTACACCTTC. As protein: CASSFDQGSSGYTF.

The V and J genes are TRBV6-6 and TRBJ2-7, with 10 bases matching TRBD2. Trimming cost V 5 bases and J 3 bases; bases outside gene matches: 4. The CDR3 covers 14 residues. Germline V gene data show CDR1 as MNHNY and CDR2 as SVGAGI (reference sequence). CDR3 loop: CASSERGGNYEQYF. The CDR3 DNA follows: TGTGCCAGCAGTGAGCGGGGGGGCAACTACGAGCAGTACTTC.

This clone was seen once. The V call is TRBV19, the J call TRBJ2-3; 8 bases are a match to TRBD2. The CDR3 is 15 residues long. Germline loops: CDR1 LNHDA, CDR2 SQIVND (reference sequence). V lost 7 bases to trimming and J lost 0 bases; unmatched junction nucleotides: 6. CDR3 in amino acids: CASTISGISTDTQYF. In DNA, the CDR3 is TGTGCCAGTACCATTAGCGGGATTAGCACAGATACGCAGTATTTT.

This rearrangement joins TRBV5-1 to TRBJ2-5; 7 nucleotides match TRBD2. CDR1 is SGHRS and CDR2 is YFSETQ in the germline V gene. Trimming took 2 bases from V and 2 from J; bases not matched to a gene: 6. This CDR3 region has 15 residues. CDR3 sequence reads: CASSFSEGLQETQYF. CDR3 sequence (DNA): TGCGCCAGCAGCTTCTCCGAGGGACTACAAGAGACCCAGTACTTC.

This clone was detected a few times. The chain is built from TRBV5-1 and TRBJ1-5; D not resolved. This CDR3 spans 16 amino acids. The V end lost 2 bases, the J end lost 0 bases, and 12 bases lay between the germline ends. Germline V CDR1 and CDR2: SGHRS, YFSETQ. Written as DNA, the CDR3 is TGCGCCAGCAGCTTTCTCCCCGGTAATAGCAATCAGCCCCAGCATTTT. Translating gives CASSFLPGNSNQPQHF.

The rearrangement links TRBV7-9 to TRBJ1-4, with 9 positions matching TRBD1. CDR1 and CDR2 (germline): SEHNR, FQNEAQ (reference sequence). The CDR3 is made up of 14 amino acids. Trimming took 3 bases from V and 7 from J; bases not matched to a gene: 3. CDR3 coding DNA: TGTGCCAGCAGCTTGAGACAGGGGGGTGAAAAACTGTTTTTT. Protein product: CASSLRQGGEKLFF.